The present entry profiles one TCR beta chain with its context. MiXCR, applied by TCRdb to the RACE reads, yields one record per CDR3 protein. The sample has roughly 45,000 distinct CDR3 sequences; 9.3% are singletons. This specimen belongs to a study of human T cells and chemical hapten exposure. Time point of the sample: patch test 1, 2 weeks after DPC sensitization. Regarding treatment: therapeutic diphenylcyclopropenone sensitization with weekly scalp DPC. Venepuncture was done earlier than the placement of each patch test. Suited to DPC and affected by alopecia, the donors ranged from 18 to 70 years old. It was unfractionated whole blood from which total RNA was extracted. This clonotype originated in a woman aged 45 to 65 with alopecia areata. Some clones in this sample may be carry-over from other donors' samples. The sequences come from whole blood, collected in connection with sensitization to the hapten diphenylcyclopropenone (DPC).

The CDR3 loop reads CSARVRTGGVGSPLHF. The CDR3, as DNA: TGCAGTGCTAGAGTTAGGACAGGGGGCGTAGGGTCACCCCTCCACTTT. J is TRBJ1-6 and V is TRBV20-1; 11 nucleotides align to TRBD1. This CDR3 region has 16 residues. J was trimmed by 10 bases and V by 1 base; bases with no gene match: 9. Germline CDR1 reads DFQATT; CDR2 reads SNEGSKA (reference sequence).